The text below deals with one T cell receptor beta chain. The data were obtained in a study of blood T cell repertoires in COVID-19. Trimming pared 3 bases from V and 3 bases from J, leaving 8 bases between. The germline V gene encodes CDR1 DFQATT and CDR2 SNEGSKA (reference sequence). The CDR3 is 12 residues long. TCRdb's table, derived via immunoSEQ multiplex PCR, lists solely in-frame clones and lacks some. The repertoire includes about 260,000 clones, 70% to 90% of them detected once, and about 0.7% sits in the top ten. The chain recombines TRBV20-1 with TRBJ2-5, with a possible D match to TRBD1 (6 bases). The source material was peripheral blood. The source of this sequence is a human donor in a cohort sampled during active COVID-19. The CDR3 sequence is CSASQGKETQYF. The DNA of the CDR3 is TGCAGTGCTAGTCAGGGGAAAGAGACCCAGTACTTC.